The rows below give T cell receptor beta chains drawn from one sample of a study of shared clonotypes between healthy human individuals. Clones were read by immunoSEQ multiplex PCR, and TCRdb kept only the in-frame ones, dropping some. The sample has more than 2 million clones, about 95% seen once. The sequenced material came from naive CD4+ T cells sorted from blood. These receptors all stem from a man aged 18 to 30 in good health. CDR3s include the opening cysteine and the closing phenylalanine or tryptophan. The order of the fields is D gene, J gene, clone size, V gene, CDR3 DNA, CDR3 protein. D genes are given only for firm matches. Clone size appears in some rows only: once, few, many, or a class for an expanded clone.

. | TRBJ1-3 | . | TRBV19 | TGTGCCAGTAGTATCTTCAGGACTACCTACTCTGGAAACACCATATATTTT | CASSIFRTTYSGNTIYF
. | TRBJ2-5 | . | TRBV7-9 | TGTGCCAGCAGCGACCCGGGCAGGGGAGAGACCCAGTACTTC | CASSDPGRGETQYF
TRBD2 | TRBJ2-7 | once | TRBV11-2 | TGTGCCAGCAGATCTCTTACTGGGAGGGGCGAGCAGTACTTC | CASRSLTGRGEQYF
TRBD1 | TRBJ1-1 | . | TRBV4-1 | TGCGCCAGCAGCCAGGGTGGGACAGGATCAGACACTGAAGCTTTCTTT | CASSQGGTGSDTEAFF
TRBD2 | TRBJ2-1 | . | TRBV10-3 | TGTGCCATCAGTGATTGGACTAGCGACCACAATGAGCAGTTCTTC | CAISDWTSDHNEQFF
. | TRBJ1-2 | once | TRBV10-3 | TGTGCCATCAGCGCTCGAGCAGATCTACGGAACTATGGCTACACCTTC | CAISARADLRNYGYTF
. | TRBJ2-7 | . | TRBV10-3 | TGTGCCATCAGTGAGACTCCCACGGGTAGCGAGCAGTACTTC | CAISETPTGSEQYF
TRBD1 | TRBJ2-7 | . | TRBV2 | TGTGCCAGCAGTGCCGGGACAGGGGGCGGCTACGAGCAGTACTTC | CASSAGTGGGYEQYF
TRBD1 | TRBJ2-7 | . | TRBV5-1 | TGCGCCAGCAGCCTACAGGGGTATGGTTACGAGCAGTACTTC | CASSLQGYGYEQYF
. | TRBJ1-5 | . | TRBV28 | TGTGCCAGCACGGAGGGGAATAGCAATCAGCCCCAGCATTTT | CASTEGNSNQPQHF
TRBD1 | TRBJ1-2 | . | TRBV25-1 | TGTGCCAGCAGTCTGGACAGGGGTTATGGCTACACCTTC | CASSLDRGYGYTF
. | TRBJ2-7 | . | TRBV6-5 | TGTGCCAGCAGTTACGGAGTGGCGGGGTCCTACGAGCAGTACTTC | CASSYGVAGSYEQYF
. | TRBJ1-2 | once | TRBV2 | TGTGCCGGCCGGAGTGGGTTTAACTATGGCTACACCTTC | CAGRSGFNYGYTF
TRBD2 | TRBJ2-5 | . | TRBV11-3 | TGTGCCAGCAGCTTGGGACTAGCGGGATTGGAGACCCAGTACTTC | CASSLGLAGLETQYF
TRBD1 | TRBJ1-5 | . | TRBV2 | TGTGCCAGTGGGGGGACCGGACAGGGTAGCAATCAGCCCCAGCATTTT | CASGGTGQGSNQPQHF
. | TRBJ1-2 | . | TRBV19 | TGTGCCAGTAGTATGGGACACACTATCTATGGCTACACCTTC | CASSMGHTIYGYTF
TRBD1 | TRBJ1-4 | . | TRBV2 | TGTGCCAGCAGTCCAGGGGGCGGTGTTGAAAAACTGTTTTTT | CASSPGGGVEKLFF
. | TRBJ2-7 | . | TRBV11-2 | TGTGCCAGCAGCTTACAGGGAAAACCCTACGAGCAGTACTTC | CASSLQGKPYEQYF